These T cell receptor beta chains were read from a single sample in a study of blood T cells in healthy people across ages. TCRdb redid the calling of the 5' RACE reads with MiXCR, one entry per CDR3 protein. The data contain 1.5 million to 2 million distinct CDR3 sequences, about 32% of them seen just once; the ten biggest clones take up approximately 11%. The sequenced sample consisted of blood. These receptors all come from a woman aged 25 to 45 in good health. The CDR3 runs from the conserved cysteine through the conserved F or W. A D gene is named only where the DNA matches it firmly. The size entry is marked missing in some rows and otherwise reads once, few, many or a size class.

d_call	clone_size	v_call	j_call	cdr3_aa	cdr3_nt
NA	many	TRBV3-1	TRBJ2-5	CASRRGVPETQYF	TGTGCCAGCAGAAGAGGGGTGCCAGAGACCCAGTACTTC
NA	few	TRBV7-2	TRBJ2-3	CASSRDSGATDTQYF	TGTGCCAGCAGCCGTGATTCGGGGGCCACAGATACGCAGTATTTT
TRBD1	NA	TRBV3-1	TRBJ1-2	CASSPSGQGNGYTF	TGTGCTAGCAGCCCCTCCGGACAGGGTAATGGCTACACCTTC
NA	few	TRBV4-1	TRBJ1-5	CASSQEGTWDQPQHF	TGCGCCAGCAGCCAAGAAGGGACGTGGGATCAGCCCCAGCATTTT
TRBD1	NA	TRBV4-1	TRBJ1-6	CASSQGLQGGDNSPLHF	TGCGCCAGCAGCCAAGGTCTGCAGGGGGGAGATAATTCACCCCTCCACTTT
NA	few	TRBV4-1	TRBJ1-1	CASSQVNVFTEAFF	TGCGCCAGCAGCCAAGTAAATGTATTCACTGAAGCTTTCTTT
NA	NA	TRBV28	TRBJ2-1	CASSSGRFNNEQFF	TGTGCCAGCAGTTCTGGTCGATTTAACAATGAGCAGTTCTTC
TRBD1	NA	TRBV9	TRBJ1-4	CASSPGTGYNEKLLF	TGTGCCAGCAGCCCCGGGACAGGGTATAATGAAAAACTGCTTTTT
NA	NA	TRBV3-1	TRBJ2-5	CASSAPGETQYF	TGTGCCAGCAGCGCCCCGGGGGAGACCCAGTACTTC
NA	NA	TRBV28	TRBJ1-5	CAIRQNSNQPQHF	TGTGCCATTAGACAGAATAGCAATCAGCCCCAGCATTTT
NA	NA	TRBV5-1	TRBJ2-3	CASSLLWGGTDTQYF	TGCGCCAGCAGCCTTTTGTGGGGGGGCACAGATACGCAGTATTTT
NA	NA	TRBV3-1	TRBJ2-5	CASSRSGRSYQETQYF	TGTGCCAGCAGCCGCTCGGGTAGATCGTACCAAGAGACCCAGTACTTC
NA	few	TRBV4-1	TRBJ1-2	CASSQGRGFYGYTF	TGCGCCAGCAGCCAGGGCAGGGGTTTCTATGGCTACACCTTC
NA	many	TRBV7-9	TRBJ2-3	CASSFGQSTDTQYF	TGTGCCAGCAGCTTCGGACAGAGCACAGATACGCAGTATTTT
NA	few	TRBV7-9	TRBJ1-4	CASSFEGEKLFF	TGTGCCAGCAGCTTTGAGGGGGAAAAACTGTTTTTT
NA	NA	TRBV6-5	TRBJ2-7	CASRSPGHLGEQYF	TGTGCCAGCAGAAGCCCGGGACATCTAGGCGAGCAGTACTTC
TRBD2	NA	TRBV3-1	TRBJ2-1	CASSQDRGIAGRRGEQFF	TGTGCCAGCAGCCAAGATCGGGGCATAGCGGGGCGTCGCGGTGAGCAGTTCTTC
TRBD2	few	TRBV20-1	TRBJ2-5	CSAHSGGGGETQYF	TGCAGTGCCCATAGCGGGGGGGGAGGGGAGACCCAGTACTTC
TRBD1	few	TRBV24-1	TRBJ2-1	CATSDLTGTGYNEQFF	TGTGCCACCAGTGATTTAACCGGGACAGGTTACAATGAGCAGTTCTTC
NA	few	TRBV5-5	TRBJ1-1	CASSPRTVTNTEAFF	TGTGCCAGCAGCCCGCGGACTGTTACGAACACTGAAGCTTTCTTT
NA	NA	TRBV28	TRBJ2-3	CASSREFSKDTQYF	TGTGCCAGCAGCCGGGAGTTCTCGAAAGATACGCAGTATTTT
TRBD1	NA	TRBV6-1	TRBJ1-1	CASRRRGQGPSNTEAFF	TGTGCCAGCAGACGGCGTGGACAGGGGCCGTCGAATACTGAAGCTTTCTTT
TRBD1	NA	TRBV4-1	TRBJ2-7	CASSQEAGTVQGVSYEQYF	TGCGCCAGCAGCCAAGAAGCCGGGACAGTCCAGGGGGTCTCCTACGAGCAGTACTTC
NA	NA	TRBV4-1	TRBJ1-2	CASSPGGVRRGYTF	TGCGCCAGCAGCCCCGGTGGGGTTAGACGTGGCTACACCTTC
NA	NA	TRBV28	TRBJ2-5	CASSPGVGVKETQYF	TGTGCCAGCAGTCCAGGGGTCGGGGTAAAAGAGACCCAGTACTTC
NA	NA	TRBV3-1	TRBJ1-1	CASSQDTITVGDGAFF	TGTGCCAGCAGCCAAGATACTATAACCGTGGGAGATGGAGCTTTCTTT
NA	NA	TRBV4-1	TRBJ2-7	CASSQTRGLSYEQYF	TGCGCCAGCAGCCAAACCCGCGGACTATCCTACGAGCAGTACTTC
TRBD1	few	TRBV5-1	TRBJ2-7	CASSPGTGGIHEQYF	TGCGCCAGCAGCCCGGGGACAGGGGGCATCCACGAGCAGTACTTC
TRBD1	NA	TRBV9	TRBJ1-1	CASSVAGQGATEAFF	TGTGCCAGCAGCGTAGCGGGACAGGGGGCGACTGAAGCTTTCTTT
NA	NA	TRBV21-1	TRBJ2-7	CAIPQGKNSYEQYF	TGTGCCATCCCACAGGGCAAGAACTCCTACGAGCAGTACTTC
NA	NA	TRBV28	TRBJ1-5	CASSLAPGQGNQPQHF	TGTGCCAGCAGTTTAGCTCCGGGACAAGGCAATCAGCCCCAGCATTTT
NA	NA	TRBV20-1	TRBJ1-2	CSAPPRGRVVATAFYGYTF	TGCAGTGCTCCCCCCCGGGGGAGGGTAGTGGCGACGGCCTTCTATGGCTACACCTTC
NA	NA	TRBV18	TRBJ1-3	CASSPSTPGSGNTIYF	TGTGCCAGCTCACCTTCGACCCCAGGCTCTGGAAACACCATATATTTT
NA	NA	TRBV10-1	TRBJ2-3	CASSGNPEHTDTQYF	TGCGCCAGCAGTGGTAACCCGGAACACACAGATACGCAGTATTTT
NA	NA	TRBV4-1	TRBJ2-1	CASSQVRAESSYNEQFF	TGCGCCAGCAGCCAAGTCCGGGCCGAGAGCTCCTACAATGAGCAGTTCTTC
NA	NA	TRBV6-1	TRBJ1-5	CASSVHYSNQPQHF	TGTGCCAGCAGTGTCCATTATAGCAATCAGCCCCAGCATTTT
NA	NA	TRBV2	TRBJ1-2	CASRSGAASGYTF	TGTGCCAGCAGGTCGGGGGCGGCGAGTGGCTACACCTTC
TRBD2	NA	TRBV12-3/TRBV12-4	TRBJ2-1	CASSHSGGAGEQFF	TGTGCCAGCAGCCACAGCGGGGGGGCCGGTGAGCAGTTCTTC
NA	many	TRBV29-1	TRBJ2-1	CSVEWGAYNEQFF	TGCAGCGTTGAGTGGGGGGCCTACAATGAGCAGTTCTTC
TRBD2	few	TRBV5-1	TRBJ2-3	CASSPRILAGADTQYF	TGCGCCAGCAGCCCAAGGATCTTAGCGGGCGCAGATACGCAGTATTTT